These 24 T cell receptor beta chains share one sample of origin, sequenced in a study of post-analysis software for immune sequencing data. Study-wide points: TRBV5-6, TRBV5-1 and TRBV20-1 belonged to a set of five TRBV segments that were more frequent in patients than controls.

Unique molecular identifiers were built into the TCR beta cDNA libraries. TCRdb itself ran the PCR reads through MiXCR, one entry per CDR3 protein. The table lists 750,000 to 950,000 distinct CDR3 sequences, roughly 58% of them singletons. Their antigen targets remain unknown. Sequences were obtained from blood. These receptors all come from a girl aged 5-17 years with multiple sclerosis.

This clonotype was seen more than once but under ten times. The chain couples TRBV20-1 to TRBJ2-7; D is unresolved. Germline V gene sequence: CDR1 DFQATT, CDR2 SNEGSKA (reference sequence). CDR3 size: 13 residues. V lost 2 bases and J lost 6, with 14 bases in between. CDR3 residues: CSARLRESGEQYF. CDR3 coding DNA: TGCAGTGCTAGATTGCGAGAATCTGGCGAGCAGTACTTC.

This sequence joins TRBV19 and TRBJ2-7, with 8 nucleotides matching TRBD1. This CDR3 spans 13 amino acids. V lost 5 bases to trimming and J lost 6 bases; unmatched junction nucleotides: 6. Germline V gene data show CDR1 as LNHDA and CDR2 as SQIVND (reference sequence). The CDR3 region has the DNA TGTGCCAGTAGTTATGACCAGGGGGCCGAGCAGTACTTC. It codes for CASSYDQGAEQYF.

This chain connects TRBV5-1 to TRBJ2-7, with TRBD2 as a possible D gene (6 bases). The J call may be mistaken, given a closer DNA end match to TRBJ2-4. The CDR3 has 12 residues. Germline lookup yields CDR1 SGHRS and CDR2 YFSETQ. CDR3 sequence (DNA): TGCGCCAGCAGCTTGAAGGAGGGCATTCAGTACTTC. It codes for CASSLKEGIQYF.

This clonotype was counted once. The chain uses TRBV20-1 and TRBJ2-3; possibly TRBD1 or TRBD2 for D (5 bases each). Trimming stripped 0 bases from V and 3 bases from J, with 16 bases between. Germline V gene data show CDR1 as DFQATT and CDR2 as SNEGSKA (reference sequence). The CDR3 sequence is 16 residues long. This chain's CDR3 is CSARDATGRLTDTQYF. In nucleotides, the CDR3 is TGCAGTGCTAGAGATGCGACGGGACGGTTGACAGATACGCAGTATTTT.

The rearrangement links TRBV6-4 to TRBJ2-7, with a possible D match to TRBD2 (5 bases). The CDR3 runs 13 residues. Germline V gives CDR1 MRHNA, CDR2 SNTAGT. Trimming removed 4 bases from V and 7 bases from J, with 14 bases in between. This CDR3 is CASSGEYHNEQYF. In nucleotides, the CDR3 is TGTGCCAGCAGTGGGGAGTATCACAATGAGCAGTACTTC.

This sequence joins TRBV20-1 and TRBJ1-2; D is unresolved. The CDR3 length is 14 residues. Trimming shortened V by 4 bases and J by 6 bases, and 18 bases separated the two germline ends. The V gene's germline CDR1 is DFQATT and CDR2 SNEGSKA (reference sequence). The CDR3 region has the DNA TGCAGTGCTAATTTTCGAACAGCTGTCCATGGCTACACCTTC. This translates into CSANFRTAVHGYTF.

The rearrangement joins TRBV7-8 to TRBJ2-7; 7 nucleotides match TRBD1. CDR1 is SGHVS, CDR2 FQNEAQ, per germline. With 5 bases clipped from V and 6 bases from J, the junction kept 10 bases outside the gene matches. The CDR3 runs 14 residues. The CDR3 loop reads CASSADRAEREQYF. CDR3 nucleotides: TGTGCCAGCAGCGCCGACAGGGCGGAACGCGAGCAGTACTTC.

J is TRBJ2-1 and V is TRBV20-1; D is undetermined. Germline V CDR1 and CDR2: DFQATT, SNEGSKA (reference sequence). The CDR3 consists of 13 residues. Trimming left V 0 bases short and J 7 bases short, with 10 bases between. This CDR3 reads CSARDVSVNEQFF. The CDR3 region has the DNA TGCAGTGCTAGAGATGTGTCCGTAAATGAGCAGTTCTTC.

The CDR3 nucleotides read TGTGCCAGCAGATCCCCGGGACGGGGCACAGATACGCAGTATTTT. It encodes CASRSPGRGTDTQYF. V is TRBV6-4 and J is TRBJ2-3; either TRBD1 or TRBD2 may supply D (5 bases each). Trimming stripped 6 bases from V and 1 base from J, with 14 bases between. Germline loops: CDR1 MRHNA, CDR2 SNTAGT. The CDR3 length is 15 residues.

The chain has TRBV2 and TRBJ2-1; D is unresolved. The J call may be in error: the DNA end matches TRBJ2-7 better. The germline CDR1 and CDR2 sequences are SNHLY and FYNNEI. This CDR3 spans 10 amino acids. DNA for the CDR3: TGTGCCAGCAGACGAATCGGGCAGTACTTC. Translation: CASRRIGQYF.

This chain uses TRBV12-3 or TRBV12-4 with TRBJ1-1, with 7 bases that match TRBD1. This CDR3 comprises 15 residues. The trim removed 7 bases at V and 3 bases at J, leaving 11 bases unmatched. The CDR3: CASIPAGGGYTEAFF. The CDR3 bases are TGTGCCAGCATACCGGCAGGGGGAGGGTACACTGAAGCTTTCTTT.

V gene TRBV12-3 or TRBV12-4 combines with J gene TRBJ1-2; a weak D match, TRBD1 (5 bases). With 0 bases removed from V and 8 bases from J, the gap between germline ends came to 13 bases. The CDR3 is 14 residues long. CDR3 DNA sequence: TGTGCCAGCAGTTTAGCGCTAAGCAGGGACGGCTACACCTTC. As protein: CASSLALSRDGYTF.

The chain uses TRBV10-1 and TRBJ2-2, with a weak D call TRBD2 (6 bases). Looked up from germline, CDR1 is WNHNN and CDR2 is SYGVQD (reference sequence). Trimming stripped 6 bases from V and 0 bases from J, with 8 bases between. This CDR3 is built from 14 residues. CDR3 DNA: TGCGCCAGCAGGGAGGGATCGAACACCGGGGAGCTGTTTTTT. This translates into CASREGSNTGELFF.

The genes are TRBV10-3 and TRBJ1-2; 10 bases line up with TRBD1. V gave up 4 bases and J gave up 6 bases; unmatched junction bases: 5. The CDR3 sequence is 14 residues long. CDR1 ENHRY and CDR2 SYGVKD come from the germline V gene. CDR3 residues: CAISVGTGVHGYTF. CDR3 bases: TGTGCCATCAGTGTCGGGACAGGGGTCCATGGCTACACCTTC.

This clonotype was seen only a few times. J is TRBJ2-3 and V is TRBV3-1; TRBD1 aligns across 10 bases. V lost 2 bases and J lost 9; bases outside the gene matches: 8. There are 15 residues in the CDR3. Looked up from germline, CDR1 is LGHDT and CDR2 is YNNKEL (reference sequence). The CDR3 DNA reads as TGTGCCAGCAGCCAACTTGGGACAGGGGACCGCACGCAGTATTTT. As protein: CASSQLGTGDRTQYF.

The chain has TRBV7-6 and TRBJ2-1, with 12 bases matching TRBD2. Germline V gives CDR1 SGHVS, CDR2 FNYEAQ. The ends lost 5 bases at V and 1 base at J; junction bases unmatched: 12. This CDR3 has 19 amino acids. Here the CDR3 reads CASSRGLAGTMGSYNEQFF. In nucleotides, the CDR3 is TGTGCCAGCAGCAGGGGACTAGCGGGTACAATGGGGTCCTACAATGAGCAGTTCTTC.

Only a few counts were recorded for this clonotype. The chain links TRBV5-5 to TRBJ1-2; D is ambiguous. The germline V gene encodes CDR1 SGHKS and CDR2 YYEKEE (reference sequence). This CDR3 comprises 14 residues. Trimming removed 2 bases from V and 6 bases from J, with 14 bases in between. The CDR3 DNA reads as TGTGCCAGCAGCTTTCAACTAGGGAAAAATGGCTACACCTTC. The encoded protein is CASSFQLGKNGYTF.

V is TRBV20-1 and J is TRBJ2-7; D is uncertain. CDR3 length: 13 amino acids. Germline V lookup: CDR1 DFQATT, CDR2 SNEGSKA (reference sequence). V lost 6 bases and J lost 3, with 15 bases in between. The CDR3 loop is CSARSRVDYEQYF. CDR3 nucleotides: TGCAGTGCCCGAAGTAGGGTCGACTACGAGCAGTACTTC.

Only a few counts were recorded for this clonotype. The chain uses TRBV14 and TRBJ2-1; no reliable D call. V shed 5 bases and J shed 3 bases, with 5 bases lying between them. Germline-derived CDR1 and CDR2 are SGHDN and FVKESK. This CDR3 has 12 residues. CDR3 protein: CASSYLYNEQFF. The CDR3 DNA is TGTGCCAGCAGCTATCTCTACAATGAGCAGTTCTTC.

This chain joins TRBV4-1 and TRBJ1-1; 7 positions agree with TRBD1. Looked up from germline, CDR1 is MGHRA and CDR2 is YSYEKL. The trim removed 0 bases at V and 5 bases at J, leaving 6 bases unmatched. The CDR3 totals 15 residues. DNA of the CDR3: TGCGCCAGCAGCCAAGATCAGGGGGTGGGAACTGAAGCTTTCTTT. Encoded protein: CASSQDQGVGTEAFF.

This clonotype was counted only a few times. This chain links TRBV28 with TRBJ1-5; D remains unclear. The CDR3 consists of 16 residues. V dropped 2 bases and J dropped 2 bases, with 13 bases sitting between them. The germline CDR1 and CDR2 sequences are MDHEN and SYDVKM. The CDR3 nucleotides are TGTGCCAGCAGTTTAAGAGCCATGCTCGGCAATCAGCCCCAGCATTTT. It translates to CASSLRAMLGNQPQHF.

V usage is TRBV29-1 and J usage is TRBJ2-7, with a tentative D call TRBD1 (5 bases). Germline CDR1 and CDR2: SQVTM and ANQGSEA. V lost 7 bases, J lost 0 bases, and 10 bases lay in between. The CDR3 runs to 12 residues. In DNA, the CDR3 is TGCAGCGCAACAGGCATCTCCTACGAGCAGTACTTC. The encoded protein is CSATGISYEQYF.

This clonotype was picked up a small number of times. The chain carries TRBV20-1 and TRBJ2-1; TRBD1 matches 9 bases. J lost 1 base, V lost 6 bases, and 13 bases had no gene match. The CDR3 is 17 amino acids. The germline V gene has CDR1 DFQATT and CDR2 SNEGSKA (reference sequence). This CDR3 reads CSASVPGQGRSYNEQFF. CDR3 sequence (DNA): TGCAGTGCCAGCGTCCCGGGACAGGGTAGGTCCTACAATGAGCAGTTCTTC.

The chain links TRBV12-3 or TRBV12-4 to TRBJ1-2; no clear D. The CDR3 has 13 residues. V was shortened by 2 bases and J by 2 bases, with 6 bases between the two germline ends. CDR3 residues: CASSLRPNYGYTF. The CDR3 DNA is TGTGCCAGCAGTTTACGGCCGAACTATGGCTACACCTTC.